The 5 T cell receptor beta chains below come from one sample, sequenced in a study of shared clonotypes between healthy human individuals. Some clones are missing from TCRdb's copy, which holds only in-frame ones; the method was immunoSEQ multiplex PCR. The data hold 2.3 million or so clones, with 93% observed a single time. Sequenced input: naive CD4+ T cells from PBMCs. Subset of the sample: CD45RA+ positively selected. The receptors shown here come from a man between 18 and 35 years old in good health. Some clones in this sample may be carry-over from other donors' samples.

CDR3 DNA: TGTGCCAGCAGCTTCTCAGGTGAGCAGTTCTTC. Residues: CASSFSGEQFF. V gene TRBV11-2 combines with J gene TRBJ2-1; D call uncertain. The CDR3 is 11 residues long. Germline V gene sequence: CDR1 SGHAT, CDR2 FQNNGV. The ends were cut back, 3 bases at V and 9 bases at J, with 6 bases in the middle.

The chain uses TRBV5-4 and TRBJ2-5; perhaps TRBD2 as D (6 bases). The germline V gene has CDR1 SGHNT and CDR2 YYREEE (reference sequence). V lost 4 bases and J lost 1, with 23 bases in between. This CDR3 region has 18 residues. CDR3: CASSPFGRGEGVQETQYF. For the CDR3, the DNA is TGTGCCAGCAGCCCTTTCGGGAGAGGGGAAGGGGTCCAAGAGACCCAGTACTTC.

The chain is built from TRBV5-4 and TRBJ2-2; 14 bases are a match to TRBD2. CDR3 length equals 17 residues. Unmatched junction bases numbered 4, after V lost 2 bases and J lost 4 bases. The germline CDR1 and CDR2 sequences are SGHNT and YYREEE (reference sequence). In nucleotides, the CDR3 is TGTGCCAGCAGCTTAGGACTAGCGGGAGGTCTCACCGGGGAGCTGTTTTTT. Its protein is CASSLGLAGGLTGELFF.

The chain couples TRBV7-6 to TRBJ2-1; a possible D gene is TRBD2 (5 bases). This CDR3 comprises 14 residues. Germline CDR1 is SGHVS and CDR2 is FNYEAQ. V lost 5 bases and J 2 bases, leaving 10 bases between the germline ends. The CDR3 loop reads CASSIERPYNEQFF. In DNA, the CDR3 is TGTGCCAGCAGCATCGAGCGGCCCTACAATGAGCAGTTCTTC.

The V and J genes are TRBV7-2 and TRBJ2-3; D ambiguous. Germline V gene lookup returns CDR1 SGHTA and CDR2 FQGNSA. The CDR3 is 15 amino acids. Trimming took off 5 bases at V and 0 bases at J, with 12 bases between the two ends. CDR3 amino acids: CASSPSRASTDTQYF. CDR3 in DNA: TGTGCCAGCAGCCCCAGTAGAGCTAGCACAGATACGCAGTATTTT.